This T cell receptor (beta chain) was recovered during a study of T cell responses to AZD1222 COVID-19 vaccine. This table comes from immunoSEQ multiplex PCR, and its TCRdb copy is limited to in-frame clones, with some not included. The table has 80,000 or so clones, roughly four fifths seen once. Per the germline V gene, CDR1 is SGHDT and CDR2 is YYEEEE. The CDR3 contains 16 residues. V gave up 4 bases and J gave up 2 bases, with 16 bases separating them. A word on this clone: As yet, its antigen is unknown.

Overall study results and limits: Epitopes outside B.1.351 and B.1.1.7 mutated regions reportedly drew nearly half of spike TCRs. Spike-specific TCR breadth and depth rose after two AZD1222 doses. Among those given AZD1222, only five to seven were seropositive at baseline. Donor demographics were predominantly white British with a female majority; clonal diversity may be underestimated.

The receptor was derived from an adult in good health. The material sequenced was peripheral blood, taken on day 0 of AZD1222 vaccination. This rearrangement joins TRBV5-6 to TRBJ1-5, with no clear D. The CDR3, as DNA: TGTGCCAGCAGCCGACGGACGGTGGGAGGCAATCAGCCCCAGCATTTT. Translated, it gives CASSRRTVGGNQPQHF.